The source of this TCR beta chain is a study of T cells in Graves' hyperthyroidism and ophthalmopathy. This clonotype has ten or more counts. Amplified TCR beta CDR3 regions came from RNA transcripts. Using the HTBI primer set, a first-round RT-PCR was run on the TCR CDR3. TCRdb passed the multiplex PCR reads through MiXCR, listing each CDR3 protein once. Seen here are fewer than 700,000 distinct CDR3 sequences, about a sixth observed once, and the top ten hold 3.8%. CDR3 length: 13 residues. Germline V gene lookup returns CDR1 MNHNS and CDR2 SASEGT. V trimming: 7 bases; J trimming: 5 bases; junction bases outside the gene matches: 4. Hyperthyroidism, newly diagnosed and lasting under 2 months, affected patients aged 18 to 65. Diagnosing involved the use of clinical symptoms, serum thyroxine and TRAb, thyroid ultrasound and orbital computed tomography.

The TCR comes from a woman under 40 with Graves' hyperthyroidism. Material: blood. The chain couples TRBV6-1 to TRBJ1-1; 10 positions match TRBD1. The CDR3 region is CASTRTGGTEAFF. The CDR3 bases are TGTGCCAGCACTAGGACAGGGGGTACTGAAGCTTTCTTT.